Sequencing of this T cell receptor (beta chain) was carried out in a study of blood T cells in healthy people across ages. The use of a sample-barcoded 5' primer and a J-beta primer mix characterized a second PCR of roughly 7 to 11 cycles. MiXCR, applied by TCRdb to the 5' RACE reads, yields one record per CDR3 protein. The repertoire holds around 600,000 distinct CDR3 sequences, with roughly 43% as singletons. Study-wide points: The donors' CMV status was not determined, possibly confounding changes in expanded clonotypes.

Germline loops: CDR1 DFQATT, CDR2 SNEGSKA (reference sequence). CDR3 length: 13 residues. In its sample, this clonotype was seen a few times. Its antigen is still unknown. One junction end disagrees with the germline gene, perhaps due to a read error. Source material: blood. The chain uses TRBV20-1 and TRBJ2-7; 8 nucleotides line up with TRBD1. This clonotype was sampled from a man older than 75 in good health. CDR3 residues: CSAGRDRSSEQYF. The CDR3 coding sequence is TGCAGTGCTGGCCGGGACAGGTCCTCCGAGCAGTACTTC.